The T cell receptor beta chain under discussion was sequenced for a study of T cells in Graves' hyperthyroidism and ophthalmopathy. V was trimmed by 7 bases and J by 1 base, leaving 10 bases between them. CDR1 and CDR2 from the germline V gene are MNHNS and SASEGT. The CDR3 length is 13 residues. General study findings and limits: Expanded thyroid clonotypes (above 0.001) were mostly also found in blood.

Amplification yielded TCR beta CDR3 regions, with RNA transcripts as the source. RT-PCR in the first round (using the HTBI primer set) targeted the TCR CDR3. TCRdb recomputed calls from the multiplex PCR reads with MiXCR, one row per CDR3 protein. This table holds fewer than 650,000 distinct CDR3 sequences, about 14% found once. This clonotype was seen ten or more times. The target antigen is unknown. The specimen was blood. This clonotype was sampled from a woman aged 35 to 49 with Graves' ophthalmopathy. This chain joins TRBV6-1 and TRBJ2-5, with D unresolved. CDR3 sequence (DNA): TGTGCCAGCATGAGGCCCACCCAAGAGACCCAGTACTTC. Amino acid sequence: CASMRPTQETQYF.